This TCR beta chain was sequenced during a study of cytomegalovirus exposure and HLA in healthy donors. At the level of the study: It was reported in a later analysis that the 100 to 150 validation repertoires used the same platform as the 666 first-cohort repertoires. Findings and caveats of the study: In vitro confirmation showed three CMV-associated chains to be CMV antigen specific. A list of around 160 TCR beta chains associated with cytomegalovirus was given.

The length of the CDR3 is 15 residues. V lost 1 base and J lost 4, with 11 bases in between. Germline V lookup: CDR1 LNHNV, CDR2 YYDKDF (reference sequence). Only in-frame clones appear in the TCRdb table, and some are missing; sequencing was by immunoSEQ multiplex PCR. Of roughly 110,000 clones in the sample, around 89% were seen once. Concerning this clone: Its antigen is unidentified.

The V call is TRBV15, the J call TRBJ1-3; D is unclear. This sequence was found in a woman between 18 and 29 years old in good health and CMV-seropositive. The sample was PBMCs. The CDR3 coding sequence is TGTGCCACCAGCAGAGCGGCGGATGCGGGAAACACCATATATTTT. It encodes CATSRAADAGNTIYF.